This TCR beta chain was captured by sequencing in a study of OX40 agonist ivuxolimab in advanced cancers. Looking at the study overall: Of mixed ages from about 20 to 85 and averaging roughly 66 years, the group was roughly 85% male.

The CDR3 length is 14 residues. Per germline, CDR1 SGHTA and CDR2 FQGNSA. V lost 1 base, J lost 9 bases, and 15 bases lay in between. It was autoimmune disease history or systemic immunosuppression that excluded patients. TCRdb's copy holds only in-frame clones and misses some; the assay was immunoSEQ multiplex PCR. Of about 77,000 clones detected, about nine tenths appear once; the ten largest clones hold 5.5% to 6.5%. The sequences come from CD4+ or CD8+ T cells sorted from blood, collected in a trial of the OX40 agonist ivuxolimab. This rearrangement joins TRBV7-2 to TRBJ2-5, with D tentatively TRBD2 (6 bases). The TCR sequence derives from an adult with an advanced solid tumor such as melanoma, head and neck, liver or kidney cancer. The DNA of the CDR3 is TGTGCCAGCAGCTTAGTAGGGTACGGCGGGGCCCAGTACTTC. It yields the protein CASSLVGYGGAQYF.